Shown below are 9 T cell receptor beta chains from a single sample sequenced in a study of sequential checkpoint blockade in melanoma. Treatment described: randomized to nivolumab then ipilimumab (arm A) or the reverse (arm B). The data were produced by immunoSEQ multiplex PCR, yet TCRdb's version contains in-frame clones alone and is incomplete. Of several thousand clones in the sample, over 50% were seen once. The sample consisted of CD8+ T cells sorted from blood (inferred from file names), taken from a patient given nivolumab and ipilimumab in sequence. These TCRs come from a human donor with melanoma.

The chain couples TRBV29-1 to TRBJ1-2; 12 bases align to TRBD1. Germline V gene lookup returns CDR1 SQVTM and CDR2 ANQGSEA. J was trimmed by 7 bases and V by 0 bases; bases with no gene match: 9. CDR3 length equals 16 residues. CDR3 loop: CSVEDLRDRGPGGYTF. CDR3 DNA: TGCAGCGTTGAAGATCTTCGGGACAGGGGGCCGGGTGGCTACACCTTC. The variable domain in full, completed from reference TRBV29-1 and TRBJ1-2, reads SAVISQKPSRDICQRGTSLTIQCQVDSQVTMMFWYRQQPGQSLTLIATANQGSEATYESGFVIDKFPISRPNLTFSTLTVSNMSPEDSSIYLCSVEDLRDRGPGGYTFGSGTRLTVV.

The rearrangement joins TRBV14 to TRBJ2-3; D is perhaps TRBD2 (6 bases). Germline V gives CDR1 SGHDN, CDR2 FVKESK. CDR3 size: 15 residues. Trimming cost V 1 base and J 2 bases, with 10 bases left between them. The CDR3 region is CASSQVSSVTDTQYF. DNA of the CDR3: TGTGCCAGCAGCCAAGTCTCTAGCGTCACAGATACGCAGTATTTT.

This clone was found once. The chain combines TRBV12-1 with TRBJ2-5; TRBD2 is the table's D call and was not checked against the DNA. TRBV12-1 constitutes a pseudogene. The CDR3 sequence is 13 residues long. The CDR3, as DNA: TGTGCCAGCAGCTTTTACGTACTCTTGGCCCAGTACTTC. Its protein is CASSFYVLLAQYF.

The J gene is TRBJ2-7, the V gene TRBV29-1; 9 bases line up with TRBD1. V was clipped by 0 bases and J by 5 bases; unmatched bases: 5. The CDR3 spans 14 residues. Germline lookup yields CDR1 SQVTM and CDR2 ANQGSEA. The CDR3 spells CSVEDGTGSDEQYF. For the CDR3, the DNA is TGCAGCGTTGAAGATGGGACAGGGAGCGACGAGCAGTACTTC.

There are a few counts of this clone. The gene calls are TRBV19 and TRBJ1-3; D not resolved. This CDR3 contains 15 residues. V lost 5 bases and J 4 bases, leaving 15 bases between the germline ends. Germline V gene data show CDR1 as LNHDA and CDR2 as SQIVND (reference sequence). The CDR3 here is CASSRRHALGNTIYF. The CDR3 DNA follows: TGTGCCAGTAGTCGGCGGCACGCACTGGGAAACACCATATATTTT.

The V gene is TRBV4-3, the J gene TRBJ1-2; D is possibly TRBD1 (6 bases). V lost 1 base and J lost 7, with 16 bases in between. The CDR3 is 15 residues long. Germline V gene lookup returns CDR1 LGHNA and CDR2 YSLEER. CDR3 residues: CASSQASTGFAGYTF. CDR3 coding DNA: TGCGCCAGCAGCCAAGCGTCCACAGGGTTTGCTGGCTACACCTTC.

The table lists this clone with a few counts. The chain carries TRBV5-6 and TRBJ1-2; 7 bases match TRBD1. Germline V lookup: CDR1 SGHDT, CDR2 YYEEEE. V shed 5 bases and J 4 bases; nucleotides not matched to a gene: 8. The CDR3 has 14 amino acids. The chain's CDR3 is CASSLGDSAYGYTF. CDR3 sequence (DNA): TGTGCCAGCAGTCTAGGGGACAGCGCCTATGGCTACACCTTC.

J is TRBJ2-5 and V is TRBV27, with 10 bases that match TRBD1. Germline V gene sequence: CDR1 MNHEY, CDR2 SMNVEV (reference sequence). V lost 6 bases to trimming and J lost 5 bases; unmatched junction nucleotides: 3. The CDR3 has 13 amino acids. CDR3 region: CASRGQGLETQYF. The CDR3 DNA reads TGTGCCAGCAGGGGACAGGGGCTTGAGACCCAGTACTTC.

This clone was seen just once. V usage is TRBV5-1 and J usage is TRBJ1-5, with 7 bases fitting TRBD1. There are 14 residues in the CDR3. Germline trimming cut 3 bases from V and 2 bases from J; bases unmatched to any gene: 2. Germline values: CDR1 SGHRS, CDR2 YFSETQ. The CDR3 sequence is CASSWTGGNQPQHF. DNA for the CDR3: TGCGCCAGCAGCTGGACAGGAGGCAATCAGCCCCAGCATTTT.